The 32 T cell receptor beta chains below were found in one sample sequenced in a study of molecular identifiers for immune sequencing clone quantification. Each CDR3 protein is one row after TCRdb ran MiXCR on the PCR reads. The sample lists some 680,000 distinct CDR3 sequences, over 25% occurring once. The sample was naive CD8+ T cells from blood, with Jurkat cell RNA spiked in. As for subset: FACS-sorted CD8+CD4-CCR7+CD45RA+ naive T cells. These receptors were collected from a human donor in good health. Some libraries in this study had Jurkat cell RNA spiked in.

As for this clonotype: A much larger clone is a single base away; this may be a read error. V and J are TRBV7-2 and TRBJ1-5; a possible D gene is TRBD1 (6 bases). The length of the CDR3 is 18 residues. Per the germline V gene, CDR1 is SGHTA and CDR2 is FQGNSA. This chain's CDR3 is CASSSGSRGGNGNQPPHF. In DNA form, the CDR3 reads TGTGCCAGCAGCTCAGGATCGAGAGGGGGGAACGGCAATCAGCCCCCGCATTTT.

This clonotype came up many times. The V call is TRBV12-3 or TRBV12-4, the J call TRBJ2-3, with 7 bases aligning to TRBD2. The CDR3 is 13 residues long. V was clipped by 7 bases and J by 5 bases; unmatched bases: 6. The CDR3 is CASKEREEDTQYF. CDR3 sequence (DNA): TGTGCCAGCAAGGAACGGGAGGAAGATACGCAGTATTTT.

Notes on this clonotype: Here the CDR3 omits its conserved ending phenylalanine or tryptophan, so a read error is the likely source. The rearrangement links TRBV3-1 to TRBJ2-7, with a possible D match to TRBD2 (6 bases). This CDR3 is 14 amino acids long. Between the trimmed V and J ends, which lost 2 bases and 6 bases, there was a span of 14 bases. CDR1 is LGHDT and CDR2 is YNNKEL in the germline V gene (reference sequence). The CDR3 sequence is CASSQWEDHFEQYS. For the CDR3, the DNA is TGTGCCAGCAGCCAATGGGAGGATCATTTCGAGCAGTACTCC.

This clonotype was detected only a few times. The J gene is TRBJ2-7, the V gene TRBV6-5; D remains ambiguous. The CDR3 totals 13 residues. Trimming pared 4 bases from V and 6 bases from J, leaving 13 bases between. Germline assignment: CDR1 MNHEY and CDR2 SVGAGI. The CDR3 region has the DNA TGTGCCAGCAGTTCAAGCCTCTTGGGCGAGCAGTACTTC. This translates into CASSSSLLGEQYF.

This clonotype was recorded at least ten times. V usage is TRBV29-1 and J usage is TRBJ2-2, with D hard to call. Germline V gives CDR1 SQVTM, CDR2 ANQGSEA. The CDR3 totals 11 residues. V shed 6 bases and J shed 7 bases, with 9 bases lying between them. In DNA form, the CDR3 reads TGCAGCGTCGAAATGAGCGGGGAGCTGTTTTTT. It is translated as CSVEMSGELFF.

The chain recombines TRBV7-6 with TRBJ2-2; the match to TRBD2 covers 13 bases. The trim removed 4 bases at V and 5 bases at J, leaving 19 bases unmatched. Germline CDR1 SGHVS, CDR2 FNYEAQ. This CDR3 comprises 21 residues. In DNA form, the CDR3 reads TGTGCCAGCAGCTCTCCCCCTACAGGACTAGCGGGGGTGCCGTGGACCGGGGAGCTGTTTTTT. Translating gives CASSSPPTGLAGVPWTGELFF. Using reference TRBV7-6 and TRBJ2-2 for the parts outside the CDR3, the full variable domain is GAGVSQSPRYKVTKRGQDVALRCDPISGHVSLYWYRQALGQGPEFLTYFNYEAQQDKSGLPNDRFSAERPEGSISTLTIQRTEQRDSAMYRCASSSPPTGLAGVPWTGELFFGEGSRLTVL.

This clonotype has a handful of counts. J is TRBJ1-5 and V is TRBV28; 12 positions agree with TRBD1. The V segment lost 5 bases and the J segment 4 bases; nucleotides outside the gene matches: 15. This CDR3 spans 19 amino acids. CDR1 and CDR2 from the germline V gene are MDHEN and SYDVKM. CDR3 amino acids: CASSKYRDRGLGLNQPQHF. The CDR3 DNA reads TGTGCCAGCAGTAAATACCGGGACAGGGGGCTGGGGCTGAATCAGCCCCAGCATTTT.

Turning to this clonotype: Here the CDR3 omits its conserved ending phenylalanine or tryptophan, so a read error is the likely source. The chain carries TRBV4-3 and TRBJ2-1; 7 bases align to TRBD1. The CDR3 contains 14 residues. J lost 2 bases, V lost 2 bases, and 0 bases had no gene match. The germline V gene encodes CDR1 LGHNA and CDR2 YSLEER. The chain's CDR3 is CASSQTGAYNEQFL. In DNA, the CDR3 is TGCGCCAGCAGCCAAACAGGGGCCTACAATGAGCAGTTCTTG.

Concerning this clonotype: Given the absence of the conserved phenylalanine or tryptophan at the CDR3 end, a read error is likely. The chain recombines TRBV20-1 with TRBJ2-7; 8 bases line up with TRBD1. V shed 3 bases, J shed 3 bases, and the junction held 7 bases outside the gene matches. The CDR3 totals 14 residues. Germline assignment: CDR1 DFQATT and CDR2 SNEGSKA (reference sequence). CDR3 in DNA: TGCAGTGCTAGGGCCCGGACAGGGCTCTACGAGCAGTACTCC. This sequence encodes CSARARTGLYEQYS.

In its sample, this clonotype was seen many times. The J gene is TRBJ2-7, the V gene TRBV5-4, with 8 bases matching TRBD1. Germline V gives CDR1 SGHNT, CDR2 YYREEE (reference sequence). This CDR3 contains 15 residues. V lost 4 bases, J lost 6 bases, and 12 bases stayed unmatched. In nucleotides, the CDR3 is TGTGCCAGCAGCCCATACGGACAGGGCAACCGCGAGCAGTACTTC. Translation gives CASSPYGQGNREQYF.

There are many counts of this clonotype. The rearrangement uses TRBV6-2 or TRBV6-3 and TRBJ1-1; 7 bases line up with TRBD1. Germline assignment: CDR1 MNHEY and CDR2 SVGEGT. The CDR3 is made up of 15 amino acids. With V trimmed by 6 bases and J by 0 bases, 7 bases remained unmatched. The CDR3 nucleotides are TGTGCCAGCAGACCCCACAGGGGCTTGAACACTGAAGCTTTCTTT. This gives the protein CASRPHRGLNTEAFF.

The V call is TRBV30, the J call TRBJ2-1, with D possibly TRBD1 on 6 matching bases. The CDR3 sequence is 15 residues long. The ends were cut back, 1 base at V and 3 bases at J, with 13 bases in the middle. Germline V CDR1 and CDR2: GTSNPN, SVGIG (reference sequence). For the CDR3, the DNA is TGTGCCTGGAGTGAAACAGGGTTCTACTACAATGAGCAGTTCTTC. Amino acids: CAWSETGFYYNEQFF.

The V call is TRBV20-1, the J call TRBJ2-7; D possibly uses TRBD1 or TRBD2 (5 bases each). The V gene lost 5 bases and the J gene lost 0 bases, with 20 bases spanning the gap. This CDR3 has 16 amino acids. Germline values: CDR1 DFQATT, CDR2 SNEGSKA (reference sequence). DNA for the CDR3: TGCAGTGCTGAGGGGCAATGGAAGGGGAGCTCCTACGAGCAGTACTTC. It is translated as CSAEGQWKGSSYEQYF.

This clonotype was counted at least ten times. The V and J genes are TRBV3-1 and TRBJ2-2; D could derive from TRBD1 or TRBD2 (5 bases each). In germline, CDR1 is LGHDT, CDR2 YNNKEL (reference sequence). CDR3 length: 14 amino acids. V was pared by 6 bases and J by 7 bases, with 15 bases between. In DNA, the CDR3 is TGTGCCAGCAGTCCCCACACGGGGCGCGGGGAGCTGTTTTTT. Translating gives CASSPHTGRGELFF.

This clonotype came up many times. The chain is built from TRBV6-5 and TRBJ1-1, with unresolved D. Looked up from germline, CDR1 is MNHEY and CDR2 is SVGAGI. Trimming stripped 5 bases from V and 2 bases from J, with 15 bases between. The CDR3 covers 15 residues. The CDR3 sequence is CASSPSTKANTEAFF. In DNA, the CDR3 is TGTGCCAGCAGTCCCTCCACTAAGGCTAACACTGAAGCTTTCTTT.

This clonotype was seen ten or more times. The chain combines TRBV20-1 with TRBJ2-7; 8 bases agree with TRBD1. Germline CDR1 is DFQATT and CDR2 is SNEGSKA (reference sequence). V shed 5 bases, J shed 2 bases, and the junction held 5 bases outside the gene matches. This CDR3 has 13 amino acids. CDR3 in DNA: TGCAGTGCTCAGGACAGGGAGACCTACGAGCAGTACTTC. Translated, it gives CSAQDRETYEQYF.

V usage is TRBV4-3 and J usage is TRBJ1-5; D is unclear. This CDR3 spans 15 amino acids. Germline assignment: CDR1 LGHNA and CDR2 YSLEER. Trimming shortened V by 0 bases and J by 1 base, and 7 bases separated the two germline ends. The CDR3 sequence is CASSQDTISNQPQHF. CDR3 in DNA: TGCGCCAGCAGCCAAGACACAATCAGCAATCAGCCCCAGCATTTT.

This clonotype was counted between two and nine times. The rearrangement joins TRBV19 to TRBJ2-7; D is perhaps TRBD1 or TRBD2 (6 bases each). The CDR3 is made up of 15 amino acids. Germline V gives CDR1 LNHDA, CDR2 SQIVND (reference sequence). V lost 2 bases to trimming and J lost 1 base, with 12 bases between them. The CDR3 sequence: CASSIFGGQSYEQYF. The CDR3 nucleotides are TGTGCCAGTAGTATATTCGGGGGCCAATCCTACGAGCAGTACTTC.

In the case of this clonotype: Lacking the conserved final phenylalanine or tryptophan, this CDR3 likely reflects a read error. Here the CDR3 DNA reads TGCAGTGCTCCTAGCGGCTACAAGCAGTACTTA. Translation gives CSAPSGYKQYL. The chain has TRBV20-1 and TRBJ2-7; 7 nucleotides agree with TRBD2. There are 11 residues in the CDR3. From germline, CDR1 is DFQATT and CDR2 SNEGSKA (reference sequence).

The V gene is TRBV28, the J gene TRBJ2-1; 12 bases are a match to TRBD2. Germline-derived CDR1 and CDR2 are MDHEN and SYDVKM. With V trimmed by 5 bases and J by 6 bases, 8 bases remained unmatched. The CDR3 loop spans 16 amino acids. CDR3 amino acids: CASSMLASGRANEQFF. CDR3 sequence (DNA): TGTGCCAGCAGTATGCTCGCTAGCGGGAGGGCCAATGAGCAGTTCTTC. Filled out from reference TRBV28 and TRBJ2-1, the complete variable domain reads DVKVTQSSRYLVKRTGEKVFLECVQDMDHENMFWYRQDPGLGLRLIYFSYDVKMKEKGDIPEGYSVSREKKERFSLILESASTNQTSMYLCASSMLASGRANEQFFGPGTRLTVL.

V gene TRBV29-1 combines with J gene TRBJ1-3; D gene ambiguous. CDR1 and CDR2 (germline): SQVTM, ANQGSEA. V was clipped by 5 bases and J by 4 bases, with 6 bases between them. This CDR3 is 11 amino acids long. The CDR3 nucleotides read TGCAGCGTTCCTCACGGAAACACCATATATTTT. Its protein product is CSVPHGNTIYF. The full variable domain, its missing parts supplied by reference TRBV29-1 and TRBJ1-3, is SAVISQKPSRDICQRGTSLTIQCQVDSQVTMMFWYRQQPGQSLTLIATANQGSEATYESGFVIDKFPISRPNLTFSTLTVSNMSPEDSSIYLCSVPHGNTIYFGEGSWLTVV.

This clonotype has just a few counts. This chain joins TRBV4-1 and TRBJ2-5; 10 bases agree with TRBD2. CDR3 length equals 18 residues. V was clipped by 4 bases and J by 0 bases; unmatched bases: 11. Germline assignment: CDR1 MGHRA and CDR2 YSYEKL. The CDR3 sequence: CASSPRASGGKYQETQYF. For the CDR3, the DNA is TGCGCCAGCAGCCCTCGGGCTAGCGGGGGCAAGTACCAAGAGACCCAGTACTTC.

In this sample, this clonotype turned up many times. V usage is TRBV5-8 and J usage is TRBJ2-7, with D possibly matching TRBD2 (5 bases). Germline V CDR1 and CDR2: SGHTS, YDEGEE. This CDR3 comprises 11 residues. V was clipped by 7 bases and J by 3 bases, with 8 bases between them. The CDR3 DNA reads TGTGCCAGCGCGGGCGGCTACGAGCAGTACTTC. It is translated as CASAGGYEQYF.

In its sample, this clonotype was seen many times. V usage is TRBV20-1 and J usage is TRBJ1-5, with a tentative D call TRBD1 (5 bases). CDR3 length equals 16 residues. CDR1 is DFQATT and CDR2 is SNEGSKA in the germline V gene (reference sequence). Trimming took off 0 bases at V and 1 base at J, with 13 bases between the two ends. This chain's CDR3 is CSARELLRGSNQPQHF. The CDR3 DNA sequence: TGCAGTGCTAGAGAACTCCTTCGGGGCAGCAATCAGCCCCAGCATTTT.

V is TRBV7-8 and J is TRBJ2-3, with 8 bases identical to TRBD2. The V gene end was trimmed by 5 bases and the J gene end by 0 bases; junction bases not matched to a gene: 7. Germline V lookup: CDR1 SGHVS, CDR2 FQNEAQ. The CDR3 spans 16 residues. The CDR3 is CASSLISGGSTDTQYF. The CDR3, as DNA: TGTGCCAGCAGCCTCATAAGCGGGGGAAGCACAGATACGCAGTATTTT.

This clonotype was seen a few times. CDR3 nucleotides: TGTGCCAGCAAGCGGCTAGCGGGAGAAGGGTATGATACGCAGTATTTT. It codes for CASKRLAGEGYDTQYF. The chain uses TRBV28 and TRBJ2-3, with 10 nucleotides matching TRBD2. This CDR3 is built from 16 residues. With V trimmed by 7 bases and J by 6 bases, 13 bases remained unmatched. CDR1 is MDHEN and CDR2 is SYDVKM in the germline V gene.

This clonotype appeared a few times. The genes are TRBV19 and TRBJ2-3; 8 bases are a match to TRBD1. The CDR3 covers 16 residues. Germline assignment: CDR1 LNHDA and CDR2 SQIVND (reference sequence). Unmatched junction bases numbered 7, after V lost 5 bases and J lost 0 bases. The CDR3 nucleotides read TGTGCCAGTAGTTTCCCCGACAGGGGAAGCACAGATACGCAGTATTTT. Its translation is CASSFPDRGSTDTQYF.

This clonotype was counted at least ten times. The chain recombines TRBV20-1 with TRBJ2-5; 9 bases are a match to TRBD2. CDR3 length: 14 residues. Trimming cost V 4 bases and J 9 bases; bases outside gene matches: 12. Per germline, CDR1 DFQATT and CDR2 SNEGSKA (reference sequence). The CDR3 spells CSANPTSGQRAQYF. In DNA, the CDR3 is TGCAGTGCTAACCCGACTAGCGGACAGAGGGCCCAGTACTTC.

As regards this clonotype: The germline gene is not matched at one end of the junction; a read error may be the cause. This chain links TRBV3-1 with TRBJ1-2; maybe TRBD1 (6 bases). Looked up from germline, CDR1 is LGHDT and CDR2 is YNNKEL (reference sequence). The CDR3 is 16 amino acids. This chain's CDR3 is CTSSRTGTTPIYGYTF. The CDR3 DNA reads as TGTACCAGCAGCCGGACGGGGACAACTCCGATCTATGGCTACACCTTC.

The V and J genes are TRBV3-1 and TRBJ2-1; no clear D gene. V dropped 8 bases and J dropped 7 bases, with 15 bases sitting between them. Germline-derived CDR1 and CDR2 are LGHDT and YNNKEL (reference sequence). The CDR3 totals 13 residues. CDR3 in DNA: TGTGCCAGCGGCCTGGTTGACCTAAATGAGCAGTTCTTC. Protein sequence: CASGLVDLNEQFF.

In this sample, this clonotype turned up many times. The CDR3 nucleotides are TGTGCCAGCAGTGAATCCTTGGGGACAGTAGAAAAACTGTTTTTT. This sequence encodes CASSESLGTVEKLFF. This chain uses TRBV6-1 with TRBJ1-4, with TRBD1 matching 7 bases. V was pared by 2 bases and J by 8 bases, with 8 bases of the junction left unmatched. There are 15 residues in the CDR3. From germline, CDR1 is MNHNS and CDR2 SASEGT.

This clonotype was counted at least ten times. The chain employs TRBV7-9 and TRBJ2-7; TRBD2 is a possible D gene (5 bases). Germline CDR1 SEHNR, CDR2 FQNEAQ (reference sequence). Between the trimmed V and J ends, which lost 3 bases and 1 base, there was a span of 13 bases. The CDR3 loop spans 15 amino acids. This chain's CDR3 is CASSLPHGESYEQYF. The CDR3 DNA reads TGTGCCAGCAGCTTGCCCCACGGGGAGTCCTACGAGCAGTACTTC.